These 20 T cell receptor beta chains share one sample of origin, sequenced in a study of Ad26.COV2.S vaccination and SARS-CoV-2 variants. The repertoire was sequenced with immunoSEQ multiplex PCR; TCRdb's copy has only in-frame clones and lacks some. The table lists over 110,000 clones, 70% to 90% of them singletons. The material was peripheral blood, obtained after recovery from COVID-19. All receptors derive from a human donor who had recovered from COVID-19.

The chain links TRBV27 to TRBJ2-7, with a weak D call TRBD2 (6 bases). This CDR3 comprises 12 residues. V gave up 8 bases and J gave up 3 bases, with 11 bases separating them. CDR1 and CDR2 from the germline V gene are MNHEY and SMNVEV (reference sequence). The CDR3 nucleotides are TGTGCCAGCGGGCCCGGGGGCTACGAGCAGTACTTC. Protein: CASGPGGYEQYF.

This chain joins TRBV30 and TRBJ2-3, with a possible D match to TRBD2 (5 bases). V was shortened by 0 bases and J by 4 bases, with 14 bases between the two germline ends. This CDR3 is 15 amino acids long. Germline V CDR1 and CDR2: GTSNPN, SVGIG (reference sequence). This chain's CDR3 is CAWSVLEMLADTQYF. For the CDR3, the DNA is TGTGCCTGGAGTGTACTAGAGATGTTGGCAGATACGCAGTATTTT.

The chain uses TRBV2 and TRBJ2-2; D possibly corresponds to TRBD2 (5 bases). Germline-derived CDR1 and CDR2 are SNHLY and FYNNEI. Trimming cost V 6 bases and J 0 bases, with 11 bases left between them. This CDR3 region has 15 residues. As DNA, the CDR3 is TGTGCCAGCAGGTTGGAGGCCACGAACACCGGGGAGCTGTTTTTT. Translated, it gives CASRLEATNTGELFF.

V and J are TRBV5-8 and TRBJ2-3, with a weak D call TRBD1 (5 bases). Deletions cut 0 bases from V and 0 bases from J, with 14 bases between. From germline, CDR1 is SGHTS and CDR2 YDEGEE. CDR3 length: 17 residues. The CDR3 loop reads CASSLEGAAASTDTQYF. The DNA for the CDR3 is TGTGCCAGCAGCTTGGAAGGGGCTGCGGCCAGCACAGATACGCAGTATTTT. The full variable domain, rest sourced from reference TRBV5-8 and TRBJ2-3, is EAGVTQSPTHLIKTRGQQATLRCSPISGHTSVYWYQQALGLGLQFLLWYDEGEERNRGNFPPRFSGRQFPNYSSELNVNALELEDSALYLCASSLEGAAASTDTQYFGPGTRLTVL.

The genes are TRBV5-6 and TRBJ1-5; 7 nucleotides agree with TRBD1. The CDR3 spans 16 residues. Per the germline V gene, CDR1 is SGHDT and CDR2 is YYEEEE. With V trimmed by 5 bases and J by 3 bases, 11 bases remained unmatched. The DNA for the CDR3 is TGTGCCAGCAGTTATTACCGGGACAGCCACAATCAGCCCCAGCATTTT. This translates into CASSYYRDSHNQPQHF. The complete variable domain, with remaining parts taken from reference TRBV5-6 and TRBJ1-5, reads DAGVTQSPTHLIKTRGQQVTLRCSPKSGHDTVSWYQQALGQGPQFIFQYYEEEERQRGNFPDRFSGHQFPNYSSELNVNALLLGDSALYLCASSYYRDSHNQPQHFGDGTRLSIL.

The J gene is TRBJ1-2, the V gene TRBV4-2; TRBD1 is a possible D gene (5 bases). The CDR3 spans 16 residues. Per the germline V gene, CDR1 is LGHNA and CDR2 is YNFKEQ. The V end lost 0 bases, the J end lost 5 bases, and 16 bases lay between the germline ends. The CDR3 loop reads CASSQDRGTSPYGYTF. CDR3 DNA: TGTGCCAGCAGCCAAGATCGTGGGACCTCCCCATATGGCTACACCTTC.

The rearrangement links TRBV25-1 to TRBJ2-5; D call uncertain. The CDR3 contains 13 residues. CDR1 is MGHDK and CDR2 is SYGVNS in the germline V gene. V lost 2 bases and J 5 bases, leaving 9 bases between the germline ends. CDR3 sequence reads: CASSEIGLETQYF. In DNA form, the CDR3 reads TGTGCCAGCAGTGAAATAGGATTGGAGACCCAGTACTTC.

The chain links TRBV7-2 to TRBJ2-3; 9 bases match TRBD2. Germline CDR1 is SGHTA and CDR2 is FQGNSA. The CDR3 has 15 residues. The V and J ends lost 3 bases and 1 base, in that order; junction bases with no gene match: 2. The CDR3 DNA follows: TGTGCCAGCAGCTTTTCTAGCGGGGGCACAGATACGCAGTATTTT. Protein: CASSFSSGGTDTQYF.

The chain carries TRBV4-1 and TRBJ2-7; no clear D. Germline CDR1 MGHRA, CDR2 YSYEKL. V was shortened by 0 bases and J by 4 bases, with 13 bases between the two germline ends. The CDR3 is 15 amino acids. The CDR3 reads CASSQDDHPTYEQYF. The CDR3, as DNA: TGCGCCAGCAGCCAAGATGACCACCCTACTTACGAGCAGTACTTC.

CDR3 coding DNA: TGTGCCAGCAGCCCTTACGGGGTTTATGAGGGCTACACCTTC. As protein: CASSPYGVYEGYTF. The rearrangement uses TRBV9 and TRBJ1-2; D is unresolved. Per the germline V gene, CDR1 is SGDLS and CDR2 is YYNGEE. This CDR3 is built from 14 residues. The V end was cut by 4 bases, the J end by 8 bases, with 18 bases between. The complete variable domain, with remaining parts taken from reference TRBV9 and TRBJ1-2, reads DSGVTQTPKHLITATGQRVTLRCSPRSGDLSVYWYQQSLDQGLQFLIQYYNGEERAKGNILERFSAQQFPDLHSELNLSSLELGDSALYFCASSPYGVYEGYTFGSGTRLTVV.

The chain employs TRBV28 and TRBJ1-1; D is ambiguous. The CDR3 contains 15 residues. Per the germline V gene, CDR1 is MDHEN and CDR2 is SYDVKM. V dropped 6 bases and J dropped 1 base, with 15 bases sitting between them. Written as DNA, the CDR3 is TGTGCCAGCAGCCTCTTGGTCCCCGGGAACACTGAAGCTTTCTTT. Its protein product is CASSLLVPGNTEAFF.

This chain links TRBV28 with TRBJ2-5; D gene unclear. The CDR3 covers 17 residues. Germline V gene sequence: CDR1 MDHEN, CDR2 SYDVKM. V was shortened by 3 bases and J by 7 bases, with 24 bases between the two germline ends. For the CDR3, the DNA is TGTGCCAGCAGTTTGTTTATCCTTGGGCGAACCGATGGGACCCAGTACTTC. Its translation is CASSLFILGRTDGTQYF.

This rearrangement joins TRBV7-2 to TRBJ2-3; TRBD2 aligns across 8 bases. Trimming removed 1 base from V and 7 bases from J; junction bases left unmatched: 7. This CDR3 is built from 15 residues. Germline V CDR1 and CDR2: SGHTA, FQGNSA. CDR3 protein: CASSLGSGGLYTQYF. In DNA form, the CDR3 reads TGTGCCAGCAGCTTAGGATCGGGGGGGCTATATACGCAGTATTTT.

The sample holds one count of this clone. V and J are TRBV6-5 and TRBJ1-2; D remains unclear. The CDR3 is made up of 15 amino acids. Germline V gives CDR1 MNHEY, CDR2 SVGAGI. V lost 5 bases to trimming and J lost 1 base, with 14 bases between them. CDR3 in amino acids: CASSRRVLDNYGYTF. CDR3 coding DNA: TGTGCCAGCAGTCGACGGGTTCTAGATAACTATGGCTACACCTTC.

The chain is built from TRBV28 and TRBJ1-6, with D maybe TRBD1 (5 bases). In germline, CDR1 is MDHEN, CDR2 SYDVKM. This CDR3 comprises 13 residues. V was trimmed by 11 bases and J by 9 bases, leaving 17 bases between them. The CDR3 loop is CASTTVQGSPLHF. The CDR3 DNA reads as TGTGCCTCAACGACAGTACAAGGTTCACCCCTCCACTTT.

This clone was detected ten times or more. This chain connects TRBV30 to TRBJ1-4, with D hard to call. Trimming cost V 4 bases and J 0 bases, with 12 bases left between them. The CDR3 is 15 amino acids. Germline V CDR1 and CDR2: GTSNPN, SVGIG (reference sequence). CDR3 loop: CAWTPWTATNEKLFF. DNA of the CDR3: TGTGCCTGGACCCCGTGGACGGCAACTAATGAAAAACTGTTTTTT.

The rearrangement uses TRBV4-2 and TRBJ2-6; D possibly corresponds to TRBD1 (6 bases). V dropped 0 bases and J dropped 1 base, with 7 bases sitting between them. Germline V gene sequence: CDR1 LGHNA, CDR2 YNFKEQ. The CDR3 extends over 16 amino acids. The DNA for the CDR3 is TGTGCCAGCAGCCAAGATCAGGGGTCTGGGGCCAACGTCCTGACTTTC. This gives the protein CASSQDQGSGANVLTF.

This clone turned up a few times. This chain uses TRBV21-1 with TRBJ2-4; the D segment call TRBD2 is taken from the table without a DNA check. TRBV21-1 is a pseudogene segment. The CDR3 contains 16 residues. For the CDR3, the DNA is TGTGCCAGCAGCAAAGCGCTCCGGAACTACAAAAACATTCAGTACTTC. This codes for CASSKALRNYKNIQYF.

This sequence joins TRBV7-2 and TRBJ1-1, with D possibly matching TRBD1 (6 bases). V lost 7 bases and J lost 11, with 14 bases in between. The CDR3 contains 11 residues. The germline CDR1 and CDR2 sequences are SGHTA and FQGNSA. The CDR3 protein is CASTEQGYAFF. CDR3 DNA sequence: TGTGCCAGCACCGAACAGGGTTATGCTTTCTTT. Complete variable domain (other parts from reference TRBV7-2 and TRBJ1-1): GAGVSQSPSNKVTEKGKDVELRCDPISGHTALYWYRQSLGQGLEFLIYFQGNSAPDKSGLPSDRFSAERTGGSVSTLTIQRTQQEDSAVYLCASTEQGYAFFGQGTRLTVV.

This chain connects TRBV6-5 to TRBJ1-6; D gene uncertain. The CDR3 loop spans 14 amino acids. From germline, CDR1 is MNHEY and CDR2 SVGAGI. V was shortened by 7 bases and J by 10 bases, with 17 bases between the two germline ends. The CDR3 coding sequence is TGTGCCAGCACCCAGGACGGGCTAAGGTCACCCCTCCACTTT. It encodes CASTQDGLRSPLHF.